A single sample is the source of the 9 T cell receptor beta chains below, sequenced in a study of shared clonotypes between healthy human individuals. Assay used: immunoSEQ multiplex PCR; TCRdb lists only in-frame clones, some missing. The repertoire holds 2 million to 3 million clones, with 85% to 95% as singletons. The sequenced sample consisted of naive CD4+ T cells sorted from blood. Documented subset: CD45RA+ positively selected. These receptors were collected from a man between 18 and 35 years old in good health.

The CDR3 protein is CASSLLFSSGGAMDTQYF. The CDR3 DNA reads TGTGCCAGCAGCTTACTCTTCTCTAGCGGGGGGGCCATGGATACGCAGTATTTT. The V call is TRBV11-2, the J call TRBJ2-3, with 12 bases lining up with TRBD2. J was trimmed by 6 bases and V by 2 bases; bases with no gene match: 12. CDR1 is SGHAT, CDR2 FQNNGV, per germline. This CDR3 spans 18 amino acids.

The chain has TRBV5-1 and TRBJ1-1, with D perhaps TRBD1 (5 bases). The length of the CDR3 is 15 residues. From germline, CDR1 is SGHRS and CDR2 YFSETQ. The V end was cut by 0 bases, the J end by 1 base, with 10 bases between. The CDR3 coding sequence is TGCGCCAGCAGCTTGGAGTTTACAGGGAACACTGAAGCTTTCTTT. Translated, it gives CASSLEFTGNTEAFF.

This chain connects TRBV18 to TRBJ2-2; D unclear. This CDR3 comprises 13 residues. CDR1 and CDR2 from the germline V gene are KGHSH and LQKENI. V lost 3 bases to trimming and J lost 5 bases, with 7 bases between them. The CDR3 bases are TGTGCCAGCTCACCCGTGGAAACCGGGGAGCTGTTTTTT. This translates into CASSPVETGELFF.

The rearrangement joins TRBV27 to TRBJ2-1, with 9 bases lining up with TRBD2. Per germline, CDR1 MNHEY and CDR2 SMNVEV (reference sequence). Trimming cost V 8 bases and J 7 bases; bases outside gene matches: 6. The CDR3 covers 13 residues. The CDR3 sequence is CASEPAGGNEQFF. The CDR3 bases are TGTGCCAGCGAGCCAGCGGGGGGAAATGAGCAGTTCTTC.

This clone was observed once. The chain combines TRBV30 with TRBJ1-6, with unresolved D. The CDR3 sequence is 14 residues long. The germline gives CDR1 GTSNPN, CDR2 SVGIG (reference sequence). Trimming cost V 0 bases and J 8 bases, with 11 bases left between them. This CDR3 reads CAWSVLTSDSPLHF. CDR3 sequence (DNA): TGTGCCTGGAGTGTCTTGACGTCTGATTCACCCCTCCACTTT.

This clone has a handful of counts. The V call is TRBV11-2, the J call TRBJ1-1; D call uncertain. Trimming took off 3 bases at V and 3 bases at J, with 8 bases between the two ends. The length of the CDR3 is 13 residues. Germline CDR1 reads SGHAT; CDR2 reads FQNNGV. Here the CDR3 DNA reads TGTGCCAGCAGCTTTCAGCCACACACTGAAGCTTTCTTT. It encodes CASSFQPHTEAFF.

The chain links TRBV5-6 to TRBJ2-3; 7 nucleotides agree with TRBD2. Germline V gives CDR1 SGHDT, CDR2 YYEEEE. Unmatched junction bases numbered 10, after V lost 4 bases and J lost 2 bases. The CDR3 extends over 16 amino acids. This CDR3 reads CASSRKTGLHTDTQYF. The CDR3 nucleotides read TGTGCCAGCAGCCGAAAGACGGGACTACACACAGATACGCAGTATTTT.

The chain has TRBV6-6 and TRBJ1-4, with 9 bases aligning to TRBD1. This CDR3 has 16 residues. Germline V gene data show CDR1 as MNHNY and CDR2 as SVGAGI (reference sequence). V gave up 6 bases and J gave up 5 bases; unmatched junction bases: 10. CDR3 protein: CASRFERTGENEKLFF. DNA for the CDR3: TGTGCCAGCAGGTTCGAAAGGACAGGGGAAAATGAAAAACTGTTTTTT.

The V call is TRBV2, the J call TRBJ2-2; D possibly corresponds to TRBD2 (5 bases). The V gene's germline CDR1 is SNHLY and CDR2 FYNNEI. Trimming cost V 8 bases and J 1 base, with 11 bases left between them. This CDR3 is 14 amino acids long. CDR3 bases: TGTGCCAGCGGCCGGGAAATGAACACCGGGGAGCTGTTTTTT. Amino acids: CASGREMNTGELFF. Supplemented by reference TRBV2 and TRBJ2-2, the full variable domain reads EPEVTQTPSHQVTQMGQEVILRCVPISNHLYFYWYRQILGQKVEFLVSFYNNEISEKSEIFDDQFSVERPDGSNFTLKIRSTKLEDSAMYFCASGREMNTGELFFGEGSRLTVL.